Only one count was recorded for the clone carrying this T cell receptor (beta chain). What it binds is not known. The data were obtained in a study of glioma-infiltrating T cells after dendritic cell vaccination. Across the whole study: Samples are from glioblastoma patients in Phase I and II dendritic cell vaccine trials.

The CDR3 extends over 15 amino acids. Germline-derived CDR1 and CDR2 are SGHRS and YFSETQ. Trimming removed 4 bases from V and 8 bases from J; junction bases left unmatched: 10. Overall study results and limits: Few patients contributed both blood and tumor specimens.

Clones were read by immunoSEQ multiplex PCR, and TCRdb kept only the in-frame ones, dropping some. The sample shows about 87,000 clones, over 80% of them seen only once. This sample's time point: after dendritic cell vaccination, including at tumor progression/relapse. The V and J genes are TRBV5-1 and TRBJ2-1, with TRBD1 matching over 9 bases. This receptor was identified in a human donor with glioblastoma. The specimen was blood, collected after dendritic cell vaccination. The CDR3 loop is CASSVGTGISDEQFF. Written as DNA, the CDR3 is TGCGCCAGCAGCGTAGGGACAGGGATTAGCGATGAGCAGTTCTTC.